Listed below are T cell receptor beta chains from one sample, sequenced in a study of blood T cells in healthy people across ages. TCRdb called the 5' RACE reads again in MiXCR, with one record for every CDR3 protein. The sample yields 550,000 to 650,000 distinct CDR3 sequences, roughly 30% seen once. Sequencing was done on a sample of blood. The receptors here all came from a woman aged 80 or over in good health. Each CDR3 is given with its conserved first and last residue. Fields, in order: clone size, V gene, D gene, J gene, CDR3 DNA, CDR3 protein. A D gene is named only where the DNA matches it firmly. The size entry is marked missing in some rows and otherwise reads once, few, many or a size class.

size: NA
V: TRBV5-1
D: TRBD1
J: TRBJ2-2
DNA: TGCGCCAGCAGCGGCCAGGGGGCGTTGAACACCGGGGAGCTGTTTTTT
CDR3: CASSGQGALNTGELFF

size: many
V: TRBV7-3
D: NA
J: TRBJ2-1
DNA: TGTGCCAGCAGCTTAAGGTTGGCGGGACACAATGAGCAGTTCTTC
CDR3: CASSLRLAGHNEQFF

size: many
V: TRBV9
D: NA
J: TRBJ2-5
DNA: TGTGCCAGCAGCGTCGGGACACAAGGGGGAGAGACCCAGTACTTC
CDR3: CASSVGTQGGETQYF

size: NA
V: TRBV20-1
D: NA
J: TRBJ1-5
DNA: TGCAGTGCTCAGGAAGCGGGGCCCAGCAATCAGCCCCAGCATTTT
CDR3: CSAQEAGPSNQPQHF

size: many
V: TRBV10-3
D: TRBD1
J: TRBJ1-2
DNA: TGTGCCATCAGGTCAGGGGGCGACTATGGCTACACCTTC
CDR3: CAIRSGGDYGYTF

size: many
V: TRBV7-9
D: TRBD2
J: TRBJ2-1
DNA: TGTGCCAGCAGCTTAGAATCAGCGGGGGGGCGTCAGCAGTTCTTC
CDR3: CASSLESAGGRQQFF

size: few
V: TRBV28
D: NA
J: TRBJ1-5
DNA: TGTGCCAGCAGAGCCAGAATGGGTAGCAATCAGCCCCAGCATTTT
CDR3: CASRARMGSNQPQHF

size: NA
V: TRBV2
D: NA
J: TRBJ1-1
DNA: TGTGCCAGCAGTGGAAAACCTGAAGCTTTCTTT
CDR3: CASSGKPEAFF

size: many
V: TRBV5-6
D: NA
J: TRBJ2-5
DNA: TGTGCCAGCAGCTTGGGATTCGAGGGGTATGAGACCCAGTACTTC
CDR3: CASSLGFEGYETQYF

size: many
V: TRBV20-1
D: NA
J: TRBJ2-7
DNA: TGCAGTGCTGACCGGGACGGGGCCTACGAGCAGTACTTC
CDR3: CSADRDGAYEQYF

size: many
V: TRBV6-2/TRBV6-3
D: TRBD2
J: TRBJ2-5
DNA: TGTGCCAGCAGTGGACTAGCGGGGGGGCCGTCGGAGACCCAGTACTTC
CDR3: CASSGLAGGPSETQYF

size: NA
V: TRBV5-1
D: NA
J: TRBJ2-7
DNA: TGCGCCAGCAGCTTGCCCTCCAGGGGCTCAAACTACGAGCAGTACTTC
CDR3: CASSLPSRGSNYEQYF

size: few
V: TRBV7-3
D: NA
J: TRBJ1-1
DNA: TGTGCCAGCAGCGCACTCGGCGGGCAGTTGAACACTGAAGCTTTCTTT
CDR3: CASSALGGQLNTEAFF

size: NA
V: TRBV5-1
D: TRBD2
J: TRBJ2-7
DNA: TGCGCCAGCAGCTTGGCGGGAGGCCTGTTCTACGAGCAGTACTTC
CDR3: CASSLAGGLFYEQYF